The 14 T cell receptor beta chains given below trace back to one sample, sequenced in a study of T-cell reconstitution after alpha-beta-depleted transplantation in children. Preparation of the TCRbeta library was carried out with unique molecular identifiers. MiXCR was run by TCRdb on the PCR reads, yielding one entry per CDR3 protein. Among 500,000 or so distinct CDR3 sequences listed, approximately 10% were seen once. Here the sequenced sample was PBMCs, mostly from graft donor cells, taken 180 days after TCRalphabeta/CD19-depleted stem cell transplant. These receptor sequences come from a female patient between 2 and 15 years old who had a stem cell transplant for aplastic anemia, so the T cells may come from the graft donor.

This clonotype was recorded many times. The V call is TRBV29-1, the J call TRBJ1-1, with D possibly TRBD1 on 5 matching bases. The V end lost 5 bases, the J end lost 3 bases, and 10 bases lay between the germline ends. Germline-derived CDR1 and CDR2 are SQVTM and ANQGSEA. This CDR3 is 12 amino acids long. The CDR3 coding sequence is TGCAGCGTTTCGCCGGGGGACACTGAAGCTTTCTTT. Its protein product is CSVSPGDTEAFF.

This sequence joins TRBV7-9 and TRBJ2-5; 7 nucleotides match TRBD1. The CDR3 extends over 15 amino acids. Germline trimming cut 1 base from V and 7 bases from J; bases unmatched to any gene: 9. Germline V CDR1 and CDR2: SEHNR, FQNEAQ (reference sequence). CDR3 bases: TGTGCCAGCAGCTTAGAAGACAGGGCCTTGGCGACCCAGTACTTC. This gives the protein CASSLEDRALATQYF.

This clonotype has more than one count but fewer than ten. The chain links TRBV18 to TRBJ2-6, with D perhaps assigned TRBD1 or TRBD2 (7 bases each). Trimming took off 4 bases at V and 0 bases at J, with 13 bases between the two ends. CDR1 is KGHSH and CDR2 is LQKENI in the germline V gene. The CDR3 extends over 17 amino acids. The CDR3 bases are TGTGCCAGCTCACGAGCAGGGGGGGCCTCTGGGGCCAACGTCCTGACTTTC. Translating it yields CASSRAGGASGANVLTF.

This clonotype was seen repeatedly, ten times or more. This chain joins TRBV27 and TRBJ2-5; no reliable D call. Germline V gives CDR1 MNHEY, CDR2 SMNVEV (reference sequence). V was pared by 0 bases and J by 1 base, with 3 bases between. CDR3 length equals 13 residues. The CDR3 protein is CASSLSPQETQYF. The CDR3 DNA sequence: TGTGCCAGCAGTTTATCACCCCAAGAGACCCAGTACTTC.

This clonotype was seen a few times. This CDR3 is CASSSVRARSSYEQYV. The CDR3 region has the DNA TGTGCCAGCAGTTCCGTGAGGGCCCGTAGCTCCTACGAGCAGTACGTC. The chain is built from TRBV6-2 or TRBV6-3 and TRBJ2-7, with a tentative D call TRBD2 (5 bases). Germline loops: CDR1 MNHEY, CDR2 SVGEGT. The CDR3 covers 16 residues. V dropped 4 bases and J dropped 0 bases, with 16 bases sitting between them.

This clonotype was counted at least ten times. The V and J genes are TRBV12-3 or TRBV12-4 and TRBJ1-1; D possibly corresponds to TRBD1 (5 bases). The ends were cut back, 5 bases at V and 1 base at J, with 14 bases in the middle. The CDR3 is 15 amino acids. CDR3 nucleotide sequence: TGTGCCAGCAGTATCTCGGGACTCTCGAACACTGAAGCTTTCTTT. Protein sequence: CASSISGLSNTEAFF.

This clonotype was counted between two and nine times. The V and J genes are TRBV12-3 or TRBV12-4 and TRBJ2-1; 10 positions agree with TRBD1. Trimming at V came to 7 bases and at J to 8 bases, leaving 11 bases not matched to a gene. The CDR3 has 15 amino acids. The CDR3 sequence: CASTLAGTGDDEQFF. The CDR3 DNA sequence: TGTGCCAGCACCCTCGCCGGGACAGGGGACGATGAGCAGTTCTTC.

J is TRBJ1-1 and V is TRBV29-1; no definite D call. CDR3 length: 13 amino acids. Germline assignment: CDR1 SQVTM and CDR2 ANQGSEA. The CDR3 sequence is CTVGDHMNTEAFF. The CDR3 DNA reads as TGCACGGTCGGCGACCACATGAACACTGAAGCTTTCTTT.

The chain is built from TRBV5-1 and TRBJ2-1, with D maybe TRBD2 (6 bases). The CDR3 totals 16 residues. Germline CDR1 and CDR2: SGHRS and YFSETQ. V dropped 2 bases and J dropped 3 bases, with 15 bases sitting between them. The CDR3 region is CASSFRGSPLYNEQFF. The CDR3 DNA sequence: TGCGCCAGCAGCTTCCGGGGGTCCCCTCTCTACAATGAGCAGTTCTTC.

This clonotype was seen only a few times. J is TRBJ2-1 and V is TRBV25-1; TRBD2 agrees at 13 bases. This CDR3 is built from 15 residues. The trim removed 3 bases at V and 4 bases at J, leaving 0 bases unmatched. The germline gives CDR1 MGHDK, CDR2 SYGVNS. The CDR3 loop is CASSETSGGYNEQFF. In DNA form, the CDR3 reads TGTGCCAGCAGTGAGACTAGCGGGGGGTACAATGAGCAGTTCTTC.

In its sample, this clonotype was seen a few times. This sequence joins TRBV4-3 and TRBJ2-5, with D uncertain. The germline CDR1 and CDR2 sequences are LGHNA and YSLEER. The length of the CDR3 is 14 residues. V dropped 2 bases and J dropped 5 bases, with 12 bases sitting between them. The CDR3 reads CASSQSLGPETQYF. CDR3 DNA sequence: TGCGCCAGCAGCCAATCGTTAGGGCCGGAGACCCAGTACTTC.

CDR3 DNA sequence: TGTGCCAGCAGTCTGCGGGACTACAGGGGTGGCAATCAGCCCCAGCATTTT. Amino acids: CASSLRDYRGGNQPQHF. The V and J genes are TRBV28 and TRBJ1-5, with 7 bases fitting TRBD1. The CDR3 spans 17 residues. Germline assignment: CDR1 MDHEN and CDR2 SYDVKM. V lost 5 bases to trimming and J lost 2 bases; unmatched junction nucleotides: 12.

Only a few counts were recorded for this clonotype. V usage is TRBV5-6 and J usage is TRBJ2-2; TRBD2 aligns across 13 bases. J gave up 6 bases and V 5 bases, and 4 bases lay outside the gene matches. From germline, CDR1 is SGHDT and CDR2 YYEEEE. The length of the CDR3 is 15 residues. The CDR3 region is CASRGTSGTAGELFF. The CDR3 DNA is TGTGCCAGCAGGGGGACTAGCGGGACTGCCGGGGAGCTGTTTTTT.

The chain combines TRBV20-1 with TRBJ2-1; unclear D gene. Germline CDR1 and CDR2: DFQATT and SNEGSKA (reference sequence). The germline V and J ends were trimmed by 0 bases and 6 bases, with 15 bases remaining between them. The CDR3 spans 15 residues. The CDR3 protein is CSARDLGLTPNEQFF. DNA of the CDR3: TGCAGTGCTAGAGATCTTGGTCTTACCCCCAATGAGCAGTTCTTC.